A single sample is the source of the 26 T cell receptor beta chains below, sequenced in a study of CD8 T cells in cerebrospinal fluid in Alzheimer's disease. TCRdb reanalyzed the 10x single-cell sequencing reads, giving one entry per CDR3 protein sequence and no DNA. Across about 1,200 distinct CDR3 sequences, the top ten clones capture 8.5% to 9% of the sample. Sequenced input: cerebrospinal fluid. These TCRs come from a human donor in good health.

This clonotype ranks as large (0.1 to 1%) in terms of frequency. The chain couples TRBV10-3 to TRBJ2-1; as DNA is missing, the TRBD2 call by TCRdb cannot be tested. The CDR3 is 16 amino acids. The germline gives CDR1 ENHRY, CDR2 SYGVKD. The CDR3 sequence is CAISQTSGPPYNEQFF.

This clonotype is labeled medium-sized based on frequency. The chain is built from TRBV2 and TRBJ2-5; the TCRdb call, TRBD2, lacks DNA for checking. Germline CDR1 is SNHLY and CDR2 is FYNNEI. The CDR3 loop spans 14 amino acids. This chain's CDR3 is CASSERAGKETQYF.

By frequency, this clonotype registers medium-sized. The CDR3 here is CASSIGSEYNEQFF. This rearrangement joins TRBV19 to TRBJ2-1; TCRdb returns TRBD2, unconfirmable since there is no DNA. Per the germline V gene, CDR1 is LNHDA and CDR2 is SQIVND (reference sequence). This CDR3 comprises 14 residues.

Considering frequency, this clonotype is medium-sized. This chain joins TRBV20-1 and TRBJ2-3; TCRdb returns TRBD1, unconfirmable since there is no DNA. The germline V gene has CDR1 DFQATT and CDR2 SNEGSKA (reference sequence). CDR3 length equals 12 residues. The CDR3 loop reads CSATQGADTQYF.

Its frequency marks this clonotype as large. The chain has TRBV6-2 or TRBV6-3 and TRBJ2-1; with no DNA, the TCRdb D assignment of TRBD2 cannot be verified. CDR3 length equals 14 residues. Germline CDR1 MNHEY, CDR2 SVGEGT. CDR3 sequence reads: CASTREGSYNEQFF.

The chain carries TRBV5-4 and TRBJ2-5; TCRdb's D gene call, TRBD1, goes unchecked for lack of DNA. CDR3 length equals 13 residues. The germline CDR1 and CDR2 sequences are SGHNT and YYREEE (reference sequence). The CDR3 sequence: CASSVEGWETQYF.

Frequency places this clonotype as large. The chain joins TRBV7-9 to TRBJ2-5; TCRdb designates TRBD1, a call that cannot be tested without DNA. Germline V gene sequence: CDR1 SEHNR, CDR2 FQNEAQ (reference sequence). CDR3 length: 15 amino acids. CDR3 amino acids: CASSSVRDYKETQYF.

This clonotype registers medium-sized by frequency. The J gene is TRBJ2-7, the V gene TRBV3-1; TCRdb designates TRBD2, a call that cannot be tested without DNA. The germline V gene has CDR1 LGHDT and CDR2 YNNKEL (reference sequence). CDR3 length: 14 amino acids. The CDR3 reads CASSRTSGKFEQYF.

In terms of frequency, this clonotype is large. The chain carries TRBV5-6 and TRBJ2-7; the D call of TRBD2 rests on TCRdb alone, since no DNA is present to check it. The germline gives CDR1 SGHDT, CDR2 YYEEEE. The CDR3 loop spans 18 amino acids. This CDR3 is CASSLGSSSGRPSYEQYF.

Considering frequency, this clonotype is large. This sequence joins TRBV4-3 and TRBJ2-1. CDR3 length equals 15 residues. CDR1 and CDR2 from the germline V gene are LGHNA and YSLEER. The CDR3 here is CASSQVHNSYNEQFF.

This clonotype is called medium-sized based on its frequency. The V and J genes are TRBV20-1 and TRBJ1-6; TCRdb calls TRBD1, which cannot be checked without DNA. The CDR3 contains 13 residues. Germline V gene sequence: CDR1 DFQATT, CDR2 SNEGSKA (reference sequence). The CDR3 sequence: CSLGPRGKSPLHF.

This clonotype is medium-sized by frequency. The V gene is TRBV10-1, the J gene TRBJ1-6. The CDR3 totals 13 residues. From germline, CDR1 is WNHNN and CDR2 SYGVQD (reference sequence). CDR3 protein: CASNQQNNSPLHF.

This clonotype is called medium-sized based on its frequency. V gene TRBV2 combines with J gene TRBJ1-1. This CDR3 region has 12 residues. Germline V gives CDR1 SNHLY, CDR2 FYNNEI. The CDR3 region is CASSIGRTEAFF. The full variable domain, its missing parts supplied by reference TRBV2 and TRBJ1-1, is EPEVTQTPSHQVTQMGQEVILRCVPISNHLYFYWYRQILGQKVEFLVSFYNNEISEKSEIFDDQFSVERPDGSNFTLKIRSTKLEDSAMYFCASSIGRTEAFFGQGTRLTVV.

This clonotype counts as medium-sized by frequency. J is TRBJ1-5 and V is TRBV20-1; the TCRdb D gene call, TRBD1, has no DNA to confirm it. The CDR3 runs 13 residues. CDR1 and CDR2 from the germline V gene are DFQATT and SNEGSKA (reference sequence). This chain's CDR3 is CSARTGRHQPQHF.

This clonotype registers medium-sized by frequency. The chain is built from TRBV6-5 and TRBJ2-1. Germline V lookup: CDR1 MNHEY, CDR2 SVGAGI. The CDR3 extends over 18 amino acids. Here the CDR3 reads CASSYSVRSTSSYNEQFF.

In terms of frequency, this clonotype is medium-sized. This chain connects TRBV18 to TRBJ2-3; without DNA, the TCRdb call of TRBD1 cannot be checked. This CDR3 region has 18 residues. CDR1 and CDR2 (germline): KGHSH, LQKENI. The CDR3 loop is CASSFRWTGAQDSDTQYF. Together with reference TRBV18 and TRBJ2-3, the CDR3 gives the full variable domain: NAGVMQNPRHLVRRRGQEARLRCSPMKGHSHVYWYRQLPEEGLKFMVYLQKENIIDESGMPKERFSAEFPKEGPSILRIQQVVRGDSAAYFCASSFRWTGAQDSDTQYFGPGTRLTVL.

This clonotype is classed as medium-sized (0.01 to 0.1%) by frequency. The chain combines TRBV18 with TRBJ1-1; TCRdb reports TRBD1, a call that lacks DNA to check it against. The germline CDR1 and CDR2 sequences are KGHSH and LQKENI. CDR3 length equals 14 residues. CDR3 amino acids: CASSPDSLNTEAFF.

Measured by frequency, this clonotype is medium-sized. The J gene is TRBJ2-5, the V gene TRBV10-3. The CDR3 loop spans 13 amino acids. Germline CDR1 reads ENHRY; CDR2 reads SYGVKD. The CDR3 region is CAISEGTKETQYF.

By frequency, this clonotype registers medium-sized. The CDR3 sequence: CASSGTEATNEKLFF. The chain has TRBV7-8 and TRBJ1-4; the TCRdb call, TRBD1, lacks DNA for checking. From germline, CDR1 is SGHVS and CDR2 FQNEAQ. CDR3 length: 15 amino acids.

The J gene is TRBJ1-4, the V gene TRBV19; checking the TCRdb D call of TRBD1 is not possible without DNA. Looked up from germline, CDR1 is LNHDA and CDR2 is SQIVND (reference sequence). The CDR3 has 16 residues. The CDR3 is CASSEDAGQGLRKLFF.

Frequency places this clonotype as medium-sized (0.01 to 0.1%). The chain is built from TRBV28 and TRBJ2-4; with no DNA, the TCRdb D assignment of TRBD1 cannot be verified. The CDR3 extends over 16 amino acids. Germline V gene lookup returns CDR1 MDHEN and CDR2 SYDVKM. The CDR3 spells CASSSRGNLAKNIQYF.

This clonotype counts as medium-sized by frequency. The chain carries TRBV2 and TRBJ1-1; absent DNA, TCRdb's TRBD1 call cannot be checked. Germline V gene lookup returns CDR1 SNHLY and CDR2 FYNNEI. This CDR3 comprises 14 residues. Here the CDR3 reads CASMVGRGKTEAFF.

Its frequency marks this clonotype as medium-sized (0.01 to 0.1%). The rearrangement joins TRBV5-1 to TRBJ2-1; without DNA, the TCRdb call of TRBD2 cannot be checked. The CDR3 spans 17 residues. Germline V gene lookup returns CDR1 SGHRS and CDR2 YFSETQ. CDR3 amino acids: CASSWGLAGPTVNEQFF. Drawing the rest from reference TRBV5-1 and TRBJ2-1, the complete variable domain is KAGVTQTPRYLIKTRGQQVTLSCSPISGHRSVSWYQQTPGQGLQFLFEYFSETQRNKGNFPGRFSGRQFSNSRSEMNVSTLELGDSALYLCASSWGLAGPTVNEQFFGPGTRLTVL.

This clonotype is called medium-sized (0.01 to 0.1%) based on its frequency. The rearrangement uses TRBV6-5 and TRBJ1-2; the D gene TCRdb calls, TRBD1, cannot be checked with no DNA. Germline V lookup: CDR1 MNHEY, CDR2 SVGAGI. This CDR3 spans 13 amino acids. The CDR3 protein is CASSYGQFYGYTF.

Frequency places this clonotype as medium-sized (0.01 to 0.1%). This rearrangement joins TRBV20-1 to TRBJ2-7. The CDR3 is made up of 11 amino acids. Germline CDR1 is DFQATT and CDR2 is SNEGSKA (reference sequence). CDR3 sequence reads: CSASMGYEQYF.

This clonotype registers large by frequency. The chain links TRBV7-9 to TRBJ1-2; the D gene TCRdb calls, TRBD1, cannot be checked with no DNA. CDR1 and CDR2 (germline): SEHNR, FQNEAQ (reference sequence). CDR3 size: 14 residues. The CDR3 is CASSFVPSNYGYTF.